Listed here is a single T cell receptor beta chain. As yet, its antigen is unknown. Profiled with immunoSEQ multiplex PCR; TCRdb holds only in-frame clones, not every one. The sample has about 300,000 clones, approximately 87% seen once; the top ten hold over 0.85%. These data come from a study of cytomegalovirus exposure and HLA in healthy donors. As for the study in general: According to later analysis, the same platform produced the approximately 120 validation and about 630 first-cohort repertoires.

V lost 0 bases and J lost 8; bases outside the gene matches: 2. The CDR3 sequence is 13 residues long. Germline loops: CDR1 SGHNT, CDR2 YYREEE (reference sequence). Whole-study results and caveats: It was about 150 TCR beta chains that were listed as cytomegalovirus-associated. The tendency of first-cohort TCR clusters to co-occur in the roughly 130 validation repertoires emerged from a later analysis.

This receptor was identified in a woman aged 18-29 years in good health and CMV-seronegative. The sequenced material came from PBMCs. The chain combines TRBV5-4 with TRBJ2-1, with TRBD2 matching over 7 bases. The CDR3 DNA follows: TGTGCCAGCAGCTTGGTGGGGAGGGATGAGCAGTTCTTC. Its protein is CASSLVGRDEQFF.